This entry lists 12 T cell receptor beta chains sequenced from one sample in a study of blood T cell repertoires in COVID-19. This table comes from immunoSEQ multiplex PCR, and its TCRdb copy is limited to in-frame clones, with some not included. The sample has 400,000 to 550,000 clones, around nine tenths seen once. The source material was PBMCs or T cells enriched from blood (not recorded which). All receptors come from a woman in her late teens or twenties with acute COVID-19.

CDR3 bases: TGTGCCAGCAAACAGGGGGGTCCCGGGGAGCTGTTTTTT. Its protein is CASKQGGPGELFF. The V call is TRBV12-3 or TRBV12-4, the J call TRBJ2-2; TRBD1 aligns across 8 bases. This CDR3 region has 13 residues. V trimming: 7 bases; J trimming: 6 bases; junction bases outside the gene matches: 4.

The chain links TRBV6-5 to TRBJ2-3, with no clear D. Trimming stripped 6 bases from V and 2 bases from J, with 6 bases between. The CDR3 spans 12 residues. In germline, CDR1 is MNHEY, CDR2 SVGAGI. The CDR3 here is CASRTPTDTQYF. CDR3 nucleotides: TGTGCCAGCAGGACTCCCACAGATACGCAGTATTTT.

The V and J genes are TRBV11-2 and TRBJ2-1; D call uncertain. Germline V lookup: CDR1 SGHAT, CDR2 FQNNGV. V lost 6 bases and J lost 6, with 15 bases in between. The CDR3 runs 14 residues. As DNA, the CDR3 is TGTGCCAGCAGTCACCTCCCAGGCCGCAATGAGCAGTTCTTC. It translates to CASSHLPGRNEQFF.

J is TRBJ1-2 and V is TRBV9; no firm D call. The germline V gene has CDR1 SGDLS and CDR2 YYNGEE. V was pared by 2 bases and J by 5 bases, with 10 bases between. This CDR3 is built from 13 residues. This chain's CDR3 is CASSVGPSYGYTF. CDR3 bases: TGTGCCAGCAGCGTGGGCCCTTCGTATGGCTACACCTTC.

The rearrangement uses TRBV29-1 and TRBJ2-3; maybe TRBD2 (5 bases). The germline gives CDR1 SQVTM, CDR2 ANQGSEA. CDR3 length: 15 residues. The CDR3 DNA reads as TGCAGTTTGACCCCACCCGAGGGAGTCACAGATACGCAGTATTTT. Protein product: CSLTPPEGVTDTQYF.

The table lists this clone with a few counts. This rearrangement joins TRBV3-1 (or the pseudogene TRBV3-2) to TRBJ2-5, with D perhaps TRBD2 (6 bases). Between the trimmed V and J ends, which lost 2 bases and 2 bases, there was a span of 12 bases. CDR1 is LGHDT and CDR2 is YNNKEL in the germline V gene (reference sequence). The CDR3 runs 15 residues. As DNA, the CDR3 is TGTGCCAGCAGCCAAAGGAGTAGCGGACAAGAGACCCAGTACTTC. Protein product: CASSQRSSGQETQYF.

The J gene is TRBJ2-1, the V gene TRBV7-2; 11 nucleotides agree with TRBD2. In germline, CDR1 is SGHTA, CDR2 FQGNSA. After removal of 2 bases from V and 2 bases from J, the junction contained 8 bases not matched to a gene. The CDR3 loop spans 18 amino acids. CDR3 DNA sequence: TGTGCCAGCAGCTTACTAGCGGGAGGAAACCCCCCCTACAATGAGCAGTTCTTC. This codes for CASSLLAGGNPPYNEQFF.

The V call is TRBV10-2, the J call TRBJ1-5, with D maybe TRBD1 (5 bases). Germline values: CDR1 WSHSY, CDR2 SAAADI. The CDR3 spans 15 residues. The germline V and J ends were trimmed by 4 bases and 4 bases, with 14 bases remaining between them. The CDR3 sequence is CASSGIGAANQPQHF. CDR3 nucleotides: TGCGCCAGCAGTGGTATAGGGGCCGCGAATCAGCCCCAGCATTTT.

This clone was observed a few times. The chain employs TRBV27 and TRBJ1-4; D not resolved. The CDR3 has 15 amino acids. Germline V gives CDR1 MNHEY, CDR2 SMNVEV (reference sequence). The V end was cut by 6 bases, the J end by 4 bases, with 15 bases between. The CDR3 sequence: CASSRREGNNEKLFF. The DNA for the CDR3 is TGTGCCAGCAGCCGCCGGGAGGGTAATAATGAAAAACTGTTTTTT.

The gene calls are TRBV28 and TRBJ2-5; maybe TRBD1 (7 bases). The length of the CDR3 is 16 residues. Trimming removed 2 bases at V and 4 bases at J, with 17 bases between. Germline assignment: CDR1 MDHEN and CDR2 SYDVKM. Here the CDR3 reads CASSLGGRGVVETQYF. The CDR3 DNA reads TGTGCCAGCAGTTTAGGGGGCAGGGGGGTTGTAGAGACCCAGTACTTC.

This clone has just one count. V and J are TRBV6-5 and TRBJ1-2; 7 nucleotides align to TRBD1. CDR1 is MNHEY, CDR2 SVGAGI, per germline. V gave up 4 bases and J gave up 2 bases; unmatched junction bases: 7. The CDR3 contains 15 residues. The CDR3 loop reads CASSSSGTVNYGYTF. The CDR3 DNA follows: TGTGCCAGCAGTTCCTCCGGGACAGTCAACTATGGCTACACCTTC.

The genes are TRBV18 and TRBJ2-1; weak D call: TRBD2 (6 bases). The CDR3 covers 16 residues. Germline V gene lookup returns CDR1 KGHSH and CDR2 LQKENI. V shed 4 bases and J shed 7 bases, with 20 bases lying between them. DNA for the CDR3: TGTGCCAGCTCACAGAACCGGGACTTCCTACCTAATGAGCAGTTCTTC. Protein product: CASSQNRDFLPNEQFF. Together with reference TRBV18 and TRBJ2-1, the CDR3 gives the full variable domain: NAGVMQNPRHLVRRRGQEARLRCSPMKGHSHVYWYRQLPEEGLKFMVYLQKENIIDESGMPKERFSAEFPKEGPSILRIQQVVRGDSAAYFCASSQNRDFLPNEQFFGPGTRLTVL.